Below, 9 T cell receptor beta chains from the same sample are listed, as sequenced in a study of blood T cell repertoires in COVID-19. TCRdb's copy holds only in-frame clones and misses some; the assay was immunoSEQ multiplex PCR. The data hold 350,000 or so clones, with roughly 89% observed a single time. Input material: peripheral blood. All receptors come from a woman in her fifties or sixties with COVID-19, enrolled during active disease.

This chain joins TRBV18 and TRBJ2-1; 7 bases map to TRBD2. Looked up from germline, CDR1 is KGHSH and CDR2 is LQKENI. The J segment lost 7 bases and the V segment lost 1 base, leaving 1 base of the junction unmatched. This CDR3 contains 13 residues. The CDR3 spells CASSPREGNEQFF. CDR3 bases: TGTGCCAGCTCACCACGGGAGGGAAATGAGCAGTTCTTC.

J is TRBJ1-3 and V is TRBV5-1, with D unclear. Germline CDR1 SGHRS, CDR2 YFSETQ. V lost 7 bases, J lost 1 base, and 15 bases lay in between. The CDR3 length is 15 residues. CDR3 sequence (DNA): TGCGCCAGCTCCACCTCCCCGGGTTCTGGAAACACCATATATTTT. This encodes CASSTSPGSGNTIYF.

V gene TRBV5-5 combines with J gene TRBJ1-1; 9 bases map to TRBD1. Germline lookup yields CDR1 SGHKS and CDR2 YYEKEE (reference sequence). The CDR3 sequence is 16 residues long. The J segment lost 0 bases and the V segment lost 4 bases, leaving 7 bases of the junction unmatched. CDR3 sequence (DNA): TGTGCCAGCAGCCTGCGAAACAGGGGGCTGAACACTGAAGCTTTCTTT. Translation: CASSLRNRGLNTEAFF.

The rearrangement links TRBV18 to TRBJ1-4; TRBD1 agrees at 9 bases. The germline V gene encodes CDR1 KGHSH and CDR2 LQKENI. The length of the CDR3 is 17 residues. The V segment lost 8 bases and the J segment 0 bases; nucleotides outside the gene matches: 10. This CDR3 is CASERDRVPATNEKLFF. CDR3 nucleotide sequence: TGTGCCAGCGAAAGGGACAGGGTCCCTGCAACTAATGAAAAACTGTTTTTT. The full variable domain, with the rest looked up from reference TRBV18 and TRBJ1-4, is NAGVMQNPRHLVRRRGQEARLRCSPMKGHSHVYWYRQLPEEGLKFMVYLQKENIIDESGMPKERFSAEFPKEGPSILRIQQVVRGDSAAYFCASERDRVPATNEKLFFGSGTQLSVL.

The V and J genes are TRBV5-4 and TRBJ2-3; D gene unclear. CDR3 length: 16 amino acids. With 2 bases removed from V and 0 bases from J, the gap between germline ends came to 13 bases. Germline V gives CDR1 SGHNT, CDR2 YYREEE (reference sequence). CDR3 residues: CASSFAQQPSTDTQYF. Here the CDR3 DNA reads TGTGCCAGCAGCTTCGCACAACAGCCTAGCACAGATACGCAGTATTTT.

This clone occurred a few times. This chain links TRBV6-6 with TRBJ1-5; the D is unclear. CDR3 length: 15 residues. V lost 0 bases and J 2 bases, leaving 8 bases between the germline ends. Looked up from germline, CDR1 is MNHNY and CDR2 is SVGAGI (reference sequence). CDR3 residues: CASSYSFGGNQPQHF. In DNA form, the CDR3 reads TGTGCCAGCAGTTACTCCTTCGGGGGCAATCAGCCCCAGCATTTT.

V and J are TRBV30 and TRBJ2-5; possibly TRBD1 for D (7 bases). The germline V gene encodes CDR1 GTSNPN and CDR2 SVGIG (reference sequence). V was shortened by 5 bases and J by 2 bases, with 15 bases between the two germline ends. CDR3 length: 14 residues. CDR3 residues: CAWGQGGVQETQYF. The CDR3 coding sequence is TGTGCCTGGGGCCAGGGGGGAGTTCAAGAGACCCAGTACTTC.

This clone was recorded only once. The chain couples TRBV4-2 to TRBJ2-2; 8 bases map to TRBD1. Unmatched junction bases numbered 5, after V lost 4 bases and J lost 4 bases. The CDR3 runs to 15 residues. From germline, CDR1 is LGHNA and CDR2 YNFKEQ. CDR3 region: CASSPQGAGTGELFF. The CDR3 region has the DNA TGTGCCAGCAGCCCTCAGGGGGCTGGCACCGGGGAGCTGTTTTTT.

The rearrangement links TRBV7-3 to TRBJ1-2, with unresolved D. This CDR3 has 13 amino acids. CDR1 is SGHTA and CDR2 is FQGTGA in the germline V gene. V was pared by 4 bases and J by 3 bases, with 9 bases between. The DNA of the CDR3 is TGTGCCAGCAGCTCCTCTAGGCACTATGGCTACACCTTC. Protein product: CASSSSRHYGYTF.